The 2 T cell receptor beta chains below come from one sample, sequenced in a study of blood T cells in healthy people across ages. The use of a sample-barcoded 5' primer and a J-beta primer mix characterized a second PCR of roughly 7 to 12 cycles. TCRdb itself ran the 5' RACE reads through MiXCR, one entry per CDR3 protein. The data contain 1.5 million or so distinct CDR3 sequences, under 55% of them singletons. Sequencing was performed on blood. The receptors derive from a woman younger than 35 in good health.

This clonotype was counted only a few times. The chain combines TRBV12-3 or TRBV12-4 with TRBJ2-5; possibly TRBD1 for D (6 bases). Matching the DNA end better, TRBJ2-7 makes the J call doubtful. The CDR3 consists of 13 residues. The chain's CDR3 is CASTVQGLDEQYF. In DNA, the CDR3 is TGTGCCAGCACCGTACAGGGTCTCGACGAGCAGTACTTC.

This clonotype has a count of ten or more. This chain connects TRBV20-1 to TRBJ2-1, with a possible D match to TRBD2 (5 bases). This CDR3 contains 14 residues. Between the trimmed V and J ends, which lost 4 bases and 1 base, there was a span of 11 bases. Germline CDR1 reads DFQATT; CDR2 reads SNEGSKA (reference sequence). The CDR3 loop reads CSAKAGGSYNEQFF. CDR3 in DNA: TGCAGTGCTAAAGCCGGAGGTTCCTACAATGAGCAGTTCTTC.